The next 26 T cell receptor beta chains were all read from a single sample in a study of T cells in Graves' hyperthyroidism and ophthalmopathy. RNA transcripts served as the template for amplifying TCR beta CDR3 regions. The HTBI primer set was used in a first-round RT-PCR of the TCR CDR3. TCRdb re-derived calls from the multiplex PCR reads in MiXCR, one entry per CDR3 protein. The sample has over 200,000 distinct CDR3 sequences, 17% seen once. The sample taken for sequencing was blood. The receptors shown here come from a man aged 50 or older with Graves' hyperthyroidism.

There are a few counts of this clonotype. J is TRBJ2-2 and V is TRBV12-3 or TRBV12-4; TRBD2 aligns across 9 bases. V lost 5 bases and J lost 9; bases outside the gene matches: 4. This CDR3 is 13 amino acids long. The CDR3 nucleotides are TGTGCCAGCAGTCCTGGACTAGCGCGGGAGCTGTTTTTT. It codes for CASSPGLARELFF.

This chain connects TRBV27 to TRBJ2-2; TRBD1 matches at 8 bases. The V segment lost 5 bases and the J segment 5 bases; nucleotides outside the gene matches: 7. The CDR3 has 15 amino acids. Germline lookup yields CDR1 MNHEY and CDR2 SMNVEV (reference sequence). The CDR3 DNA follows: TGTGCCAGCAGTCCCAGGGGGCTAGTTACCGGGGAGCTGTTTTTT. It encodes CASSPRGLVTGELFF.

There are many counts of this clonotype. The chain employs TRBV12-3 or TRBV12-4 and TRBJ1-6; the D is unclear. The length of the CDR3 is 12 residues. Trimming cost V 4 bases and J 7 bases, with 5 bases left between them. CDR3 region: CASSSSNSPLHF. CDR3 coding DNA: TGTGCCAGCAGTTCTTCAAATTCACCCCTCCACTTT.

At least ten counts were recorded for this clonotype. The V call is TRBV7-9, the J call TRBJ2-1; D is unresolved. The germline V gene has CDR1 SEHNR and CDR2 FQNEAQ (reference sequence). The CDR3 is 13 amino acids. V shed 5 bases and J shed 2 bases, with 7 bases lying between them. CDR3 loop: CASSQTTYNEQFF. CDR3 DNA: TGTGCCAGCAGCCAAACCACCTACAATGAGCAGTTCTTC.

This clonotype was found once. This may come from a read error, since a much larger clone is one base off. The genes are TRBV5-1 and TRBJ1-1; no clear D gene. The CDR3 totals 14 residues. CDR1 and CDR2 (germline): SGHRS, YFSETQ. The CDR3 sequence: CASSDGGGNTEASF. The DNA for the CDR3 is TGCGCCAGCAGCGATGGAGGCGGGAACACTGAAGCTTCCTTT.

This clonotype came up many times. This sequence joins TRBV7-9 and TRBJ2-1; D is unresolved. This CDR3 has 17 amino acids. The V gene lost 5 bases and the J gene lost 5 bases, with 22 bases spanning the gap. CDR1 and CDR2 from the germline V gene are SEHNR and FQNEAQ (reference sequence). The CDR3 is CASSPRIGPLKDNEQFF. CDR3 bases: TGTGCCAGCAGCCCTCGGATTGGTCCCCTGAAGGACAATGAGCAGTTCTTC. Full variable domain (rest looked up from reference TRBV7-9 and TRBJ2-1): DTGVSQNPRHKITKRGQNVTFRCDPISEHNRLYWYRQTLGQGPEFLTYFQNEAQLEKSRLLSDRFSAERPKGSFSTLEIQRTEQGDSAMYLCASSPRIGPLKDNEQFFGPGTRLTVL.

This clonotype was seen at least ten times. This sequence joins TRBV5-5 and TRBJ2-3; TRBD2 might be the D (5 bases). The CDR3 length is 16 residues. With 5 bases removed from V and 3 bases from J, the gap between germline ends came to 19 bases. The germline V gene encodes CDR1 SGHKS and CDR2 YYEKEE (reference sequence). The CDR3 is CASRFGLSRTTDTQYF. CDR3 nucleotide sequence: TGTGCCAGCAGATTTGGTCTGAGTCGGACTACAGATACGCAGTATTTT.

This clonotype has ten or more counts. CDR3 DNA sequence: TGTGCCAGCAGCCACGGGGCAGGGGGCAAGTACACTGAAGCTTTCTTT. It codes for CASSHGAGGKYTEAFF. V is TRBV7-9 and J is TRBJ1-1; the match to TRBD1 covers 8 bases. Trimming at V came to 5 bases and at J to 3 bases, leaving 11 bases not matched to a gene. The CDR3 runs to 16 residues. CDR1 and CDR2 (germline): SEHNR, FQNEAQ (reference sequence).

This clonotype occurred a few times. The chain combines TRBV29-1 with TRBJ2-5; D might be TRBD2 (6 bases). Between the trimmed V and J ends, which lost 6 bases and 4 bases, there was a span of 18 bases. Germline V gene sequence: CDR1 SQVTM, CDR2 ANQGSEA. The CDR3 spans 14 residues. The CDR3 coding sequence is TGCAGCGTCCAGATCCCGGGACTCACAGAGACCCAGTACTTC. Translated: CSVQIPGLTETQYF.

CDR3 loop: CASSLVPGTPYNEQFF. CDR3 in DNA: TGTGCCAGCAGCTTGGTTCCAGGGACCCCCTACAATGAGCAGTTCTTC. The chain employs TRBV5-5 and TRBJ2-1; D could derive from TRBD1 or TRBD2 (5 bases each). Germline V gene lookup returns CDR1 SGHKS and CDR2 YYEKEE (reference sequence). The CDR3 runs to 16 residues. Trimming cost V 0 bases and J 2 bases, with 12 bases left between them.

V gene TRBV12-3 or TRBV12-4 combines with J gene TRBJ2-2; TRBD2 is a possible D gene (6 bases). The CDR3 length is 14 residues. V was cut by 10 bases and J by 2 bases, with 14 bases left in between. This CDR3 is CATRAGSNTGELFF. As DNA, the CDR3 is TGTGCCACCAGGGCCGGGAGTAACACCGGGGAGCTGTTTTTT.

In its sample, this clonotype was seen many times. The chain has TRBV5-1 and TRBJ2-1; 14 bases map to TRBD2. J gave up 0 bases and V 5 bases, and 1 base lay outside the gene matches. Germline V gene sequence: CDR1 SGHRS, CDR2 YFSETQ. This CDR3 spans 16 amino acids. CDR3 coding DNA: TGCGCCAGCAGTGGGACTAGCGGGGGCTCCTACAATGAGCAGTTCTTC. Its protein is CASSGTSGGSYNEQFF.

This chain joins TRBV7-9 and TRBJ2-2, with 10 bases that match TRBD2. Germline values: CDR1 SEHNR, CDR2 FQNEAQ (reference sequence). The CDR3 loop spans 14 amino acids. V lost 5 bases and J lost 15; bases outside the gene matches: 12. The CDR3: CASSPPSGSPWLFF. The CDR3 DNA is TGTGCCAGCAGCCCCCCTAGCGGGAGTCCCTGGTTGTTTTTT.

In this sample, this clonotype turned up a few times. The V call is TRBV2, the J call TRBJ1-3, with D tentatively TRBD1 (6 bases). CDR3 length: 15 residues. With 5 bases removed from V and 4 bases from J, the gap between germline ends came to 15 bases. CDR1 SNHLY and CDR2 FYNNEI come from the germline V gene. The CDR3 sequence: CASSFTDRTGNTIYF. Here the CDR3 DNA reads TGTGCCAGCAGTTTCACTGACAGGACCGGAAACACCATATATTTT.

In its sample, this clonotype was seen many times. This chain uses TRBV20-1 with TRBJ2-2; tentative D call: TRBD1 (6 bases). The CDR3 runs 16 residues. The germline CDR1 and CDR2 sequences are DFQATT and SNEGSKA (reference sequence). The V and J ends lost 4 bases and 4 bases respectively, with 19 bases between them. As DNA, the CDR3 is TGCAGTGCTAAGGTGTTGTCGGACAGATCCACCGGGGAGCTGTTTTTT. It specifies CSAKVLSDRSTGELFF.

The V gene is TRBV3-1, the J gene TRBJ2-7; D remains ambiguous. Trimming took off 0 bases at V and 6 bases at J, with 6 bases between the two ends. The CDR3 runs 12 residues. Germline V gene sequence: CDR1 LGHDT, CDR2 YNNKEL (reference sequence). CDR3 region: CASSQEGLEQYF. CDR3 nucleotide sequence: TGTGCCAGCAGCCAAGAGGGTCTCGAGCAGTACTTC.

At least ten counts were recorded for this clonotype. The CDR3 loop is CASSLRTGSTGELFF. CDR3 nucleotides: TGTGCCAGCAGCCTCCGGACAGGGAGCACCGGGGAGCTGTTTTTT. This rearrangement joins TRBV11-2 to TRBJ2-2, with 8 bases identical to TRBD1. The germline V gene encodes CDR1 SGHAT and CDR2 FQNNGV. Trimming took 5 bases from V and 4 from J; bases not matched to a gene: 6. The CDR3 is made up of 15 amino acids.

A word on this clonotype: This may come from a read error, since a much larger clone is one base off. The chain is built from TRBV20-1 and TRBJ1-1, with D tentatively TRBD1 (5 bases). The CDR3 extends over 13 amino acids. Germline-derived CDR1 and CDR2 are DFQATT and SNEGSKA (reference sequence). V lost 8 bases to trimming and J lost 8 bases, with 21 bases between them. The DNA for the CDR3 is TGCAGTTGCTGGGAAAGCAGGGCGACGGAAGCTTTCTTT. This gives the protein CSCWESRATEAFF.

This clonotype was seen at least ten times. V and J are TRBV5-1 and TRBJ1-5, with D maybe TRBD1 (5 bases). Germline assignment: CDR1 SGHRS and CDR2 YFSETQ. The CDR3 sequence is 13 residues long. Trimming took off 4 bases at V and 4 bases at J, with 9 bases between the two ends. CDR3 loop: CASSPGGNQPQHF. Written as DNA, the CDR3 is TGCGCCAGCAGCCCGGGGGGGAATCAGCCCCAGCATTTT.

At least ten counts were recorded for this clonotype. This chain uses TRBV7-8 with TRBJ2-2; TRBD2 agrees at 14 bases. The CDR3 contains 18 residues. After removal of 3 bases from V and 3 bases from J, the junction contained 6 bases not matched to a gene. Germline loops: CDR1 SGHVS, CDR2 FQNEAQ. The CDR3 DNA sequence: TGTGCCAGCAGCTTGGGGACTAGCGGGAGCTTGGACACCGGGGAGCTGTTTTTT. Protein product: CASSLGTSGSLDTGELFF.

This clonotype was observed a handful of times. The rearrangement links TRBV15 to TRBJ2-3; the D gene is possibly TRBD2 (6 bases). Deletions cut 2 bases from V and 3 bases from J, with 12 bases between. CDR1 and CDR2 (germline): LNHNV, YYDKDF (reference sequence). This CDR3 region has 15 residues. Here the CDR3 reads CATSRRDGGTDTQYF. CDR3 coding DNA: TGTGCCACCAGCAGACGGGATGGGGGGACAGATACGCAGTATTTT.

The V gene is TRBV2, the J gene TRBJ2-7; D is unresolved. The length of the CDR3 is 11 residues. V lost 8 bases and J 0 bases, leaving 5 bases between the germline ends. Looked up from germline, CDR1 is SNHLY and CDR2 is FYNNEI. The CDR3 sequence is CASHASYEQYF. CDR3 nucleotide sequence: TGTGCCAGCCACGCCTCCTACGAGCAGTACTTC.

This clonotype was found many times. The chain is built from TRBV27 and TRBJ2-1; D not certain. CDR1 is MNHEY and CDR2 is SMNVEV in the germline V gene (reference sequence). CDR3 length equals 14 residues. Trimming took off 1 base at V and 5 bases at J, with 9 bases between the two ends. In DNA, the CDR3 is TGTGCCAGCAGTTTATTGCGTACAGACAATGAGCAGTTCTTC. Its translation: CASSLLRTDNEQFF.

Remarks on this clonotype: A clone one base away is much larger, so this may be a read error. In DNA form, the CDR3 reads TGTGTCAGCAACCCCCACCCTGGGGCAGCCTACGAGCAGTACTTC. Translating gives CVSNPHPGAAYEQYF. The V gene is TRBV6-1, the J gene TRBJ2-7, with a tentative D call TRBD1 (5 bases). CDR1 and CDR2 from the germline V gene are MNHNS and SASEGT. This CDR3 has 15 amino acids.

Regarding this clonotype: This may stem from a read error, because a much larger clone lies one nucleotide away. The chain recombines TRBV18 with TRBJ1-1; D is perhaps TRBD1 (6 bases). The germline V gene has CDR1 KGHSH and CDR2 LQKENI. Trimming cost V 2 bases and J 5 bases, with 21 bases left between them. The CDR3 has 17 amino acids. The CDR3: CASSPSSPGAGVTEAFF. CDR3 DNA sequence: TGTGCCAGCTCACCAAGTTCCCCCGGGGCAGGGGTTACTGAAGCTTTCTTT.

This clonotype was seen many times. This chain's CDR3 is CASSRGQGREQYF. The CDR3 nucleotides are TGTGCCAGCAGCCGCGGACAGGGGCGCGAGCAGTACTTC. The chain joins TRBV6-1 to TRBJ2-7; 9 bases agree with TRBD1. Trimming at V came to 6 bases and at J to 6 bases, leaving 6 bases not matched to a gene. CDR3 length: 13 residues. From germline, CDR1 is MNHNS and CDR2 SASEGT.